The next 11 T cell receptor beta chains were all read from a single sample in a study of T-cell reconstitution after alpha-beta-depleted transplantation in children (dated by TCRdb to between 2015 and 2016). Per the publication, the treatment or condition label means: allogeneic hematopoietic cell transplantation with graft depleted of TCRalphabeta T cells and CD19 B cells. Library method: PCR. TCRdb shows the sequencer as Illumina HiSeq 2500. Molecular barcoding was employed in the preparation of TCR libraries, with unique molecular identifiers being used to normalize TCRbeta repertoire quantification. TCRdb reprocessing: public reads trimmed at Q25 with fastp, clones called with MiXCR, in-frame beta chains kept. CDR3 protein duplicates are merged, each entry listing the most common genes and DNA. The sample table records hundreds of thousands of distinct CDR3 sequences; about an eighth of these occur just once. Jointly, the top ten make up 2% to 2.5% of the sample.

This material consisted of PBMCs, mostly from graft donor cells, taken 360 days after TCRalphabeta/CD19-depleted stem cell transplant. These receptors came from a male patient younger than 18 who had a stem cell transplant for acute myeloid leukemia, so the T cells may come from the graft donor.

V usage is TRBV6-5 and J usage is TRBJ2-3; 11 bases fit TRBD2. Per germline, CDR1 MNHEY and CDR2 SVGAGI. V trimming: 3 bases; J trimming: 0 bases; junction bases outside the gene matches: 2. The CDR3 spans 16 residues. Here the CDR3 reads CASSYWTSGSTDTQYF. The CDR3 DNA sequence: TGTGCCAGCAGTTATTGGACTAGCGGGAGCACAGATACGCAGTATTTT.

DNA of the CDR3: TGCAGTGCTAGAGATTGGCGGGGGGGCGGAATTCGTAGGGAGCTGTTTTTT. Translating it yields CSARDWRGGGIRRELFF. The chain employs TRBV20-1 and TRBJ2-2; 9 bases match TRBD2. The length of the CDR3 is 17 residues. The V and J ends lost 0 bases and 9 bases, in that order; junction bases with no gene match: 14. Per the germline V gene, CDR1 is DFQATT and CDR2 is SNEGSKA (reference sequence).

This clonotype turned up a few times. The chain combines TRBV12-3 or TRBV12-4 with TRBJ2-7; no firm D call. Trimming pared 1 base from V and 2 bases from J, leaving 12 bases between. This CDR3 is 15 amino acids long. The CDR3 region is CASSLEVSATYEQYF. The CDR3 nucleotides are TGTGCCAGCAGTTTAGAGGTCTCCGCTACCTACGAGCAGTACTTC.

This clonotype was counted only a few times. This chain joins TRBV20-1 and TRBJ2-1; 13 positions match TRBD2. CDR3 length equals 16 residues. Germline-derived CDR1 and CDR2 are DFQATT and SNEGSKA (reference sequence). Losses at the gene ends were 0 bases for V and 2 bases for J; bases not matched to a gene: 1. The CDR3 bases are TGCAGTGCTAGAGAGGGGACTAGCGGGACCTACAATGAGCAGTTCTTC. Its protein is CSAREGTSGTYNEQFF.

This clonotype showed up many times. The chain uses TRBV4-3 and TRBJ2-3; 7 nucleotides align to TRBD2. The CDR3 length is 15 residues. The ends lost 1 base at V and 4 bases at J; junction bases unmatched: 5. Germline CDR1 and CDR2: LGHNA and YSLEER. CDR3 bases: TGCGCCAGCAGCCAAGGGGCGGGAGCCCCAGATACGCAGTATTTT. Its translation: CASSQGAGAPDTQYF.

Points on this clonotype: The junction shows a germline mismatch at one end, possibly a read error. The chain is built from TRBV14 and TRBJ2-1; TRBD2 agrees at 10 bases. CDR3 length: 17 residues. The germline V gene has CDR1 SGHDN and CDR2 FVKESK. CDR3 loop: CASSQIAGGLSSNEQFF. Written as DNA, the CDR3 is TGTGCCAGCAGCCAAATAGCGGGAGGCCTCTCCTCCAATGAGCAGTTCTTC.

The chain links TRBV29-1 to TRBJ2-2; no firm D call. The germline V and J ends were trimmed by 4 bases and 6 bases, with 18 bases remaining between them. The CDR3 spans 15 residues. Germline loops: CDR1 SQVTM, CDR2 ANQGSEA. CDR3 DNA sequence: TGCAGCGTTGGGCCCCAACAGCCCCCAGCCGGGGAGCTGTTTTTT. This gives the protein CSVGPQQPPAGELFF.

A few counts support this clonotype. The genes are TRBV7-2 and TRBJ1-1; maybe TRBD1 (5 bases). The CDR3 is 16 residues long. CDR1 is SGHTA, CDR2 FQGNSA, per germline. The V and J ends lost 1 base and 4 bases respectively, with 16 bases between them. Written as DNA, the CDR3 is TGTGCCAGCAGCTTAGGGACATTCCACGGTAGCACTGAAGCTTTCTTT. Amino acids: CASSLGTFHGSTEAFF.

The chain is built from TRBV6-2 or TRBV6-3 and TRBJ2-1; 10 bases fit TRBD2. Unmatched junction bases numbered 8, after V lost 2 bases and J lost 4 bases. CDR1 is MNHEY and CDR2 is SVGEGT in the germline V gene. This CDR3 has 17 amino acids. The CDR3 coding sequence is TGTGCCAGCAGTTACGGTTGGCTAGCGGGAGAGTACAATGAGCAGTTCTTC. Translating gives CASSYGWLAGEYNEQFF.

The sample holds a few counts of this clonotype. CDR3 bases: TGTGCCAGCAGCTTAGTGTGGGGAGACGAGCAGTACTTC. This codes for CASSLVWGDEQYF. This chain uses TRBV7-6 with TRBJ2-7, with D possibly TRBD2 on 5 matching bases. V lost 1 base and J lost 5, with 9 bases in between. The CDR3 has 13 residues. The germline V gene has CDR1 SGHVS and CDR2 FNYEAQ.

The V gene is TRBV21-1, the J gene TRBJ2-7; the table's TRBD2 call for D was not verified on the DNA. TRBV21-1 is assigned pseudogene status. The CDR3 contains 16 residues. As DNA, the CDR3 is TGTGCCAGCAGCAACTCTCCTAGCGGGGAGTCCTACGAGCAGTACTTC. Its protein is CASSNSPSGESYEQYF.